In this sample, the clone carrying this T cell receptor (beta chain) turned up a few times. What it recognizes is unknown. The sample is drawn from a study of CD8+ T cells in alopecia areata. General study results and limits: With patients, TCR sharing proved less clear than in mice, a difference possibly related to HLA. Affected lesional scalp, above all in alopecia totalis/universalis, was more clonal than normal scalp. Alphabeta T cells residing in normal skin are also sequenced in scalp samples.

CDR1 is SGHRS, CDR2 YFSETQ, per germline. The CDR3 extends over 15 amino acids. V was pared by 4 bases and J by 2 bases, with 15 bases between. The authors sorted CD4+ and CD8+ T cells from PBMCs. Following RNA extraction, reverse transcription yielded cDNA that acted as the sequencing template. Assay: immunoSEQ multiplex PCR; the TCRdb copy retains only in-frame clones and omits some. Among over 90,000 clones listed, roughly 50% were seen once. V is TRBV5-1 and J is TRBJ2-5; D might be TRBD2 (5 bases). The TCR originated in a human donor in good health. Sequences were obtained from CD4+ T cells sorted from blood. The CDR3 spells CASSPPTRGQETQYF. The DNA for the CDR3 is TGCGCCAGCAGCCCCCCCACACGGGGACAAGAGACCCAGTACTTC.